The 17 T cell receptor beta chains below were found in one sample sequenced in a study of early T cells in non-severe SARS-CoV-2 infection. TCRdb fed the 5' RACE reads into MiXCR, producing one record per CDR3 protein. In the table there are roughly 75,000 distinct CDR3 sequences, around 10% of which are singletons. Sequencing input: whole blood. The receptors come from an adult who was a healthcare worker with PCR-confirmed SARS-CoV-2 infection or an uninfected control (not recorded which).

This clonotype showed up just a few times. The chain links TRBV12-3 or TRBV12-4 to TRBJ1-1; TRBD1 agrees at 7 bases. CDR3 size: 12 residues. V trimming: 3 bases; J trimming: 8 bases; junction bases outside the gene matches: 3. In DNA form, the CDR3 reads TGTGCCAGCAGTTTGATAGGGGGCGAAGCTTTCTTT. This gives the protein CASSLIGGEAFF.

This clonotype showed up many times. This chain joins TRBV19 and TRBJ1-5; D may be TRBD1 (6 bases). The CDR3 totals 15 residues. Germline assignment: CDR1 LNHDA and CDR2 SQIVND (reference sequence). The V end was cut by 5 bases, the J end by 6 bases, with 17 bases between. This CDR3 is CASSSQVGGRQPQHF. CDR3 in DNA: TGTGCCAGTAGTTCTCAGGTGGGGGGCCGTCAGCCCCAGCATTTT.

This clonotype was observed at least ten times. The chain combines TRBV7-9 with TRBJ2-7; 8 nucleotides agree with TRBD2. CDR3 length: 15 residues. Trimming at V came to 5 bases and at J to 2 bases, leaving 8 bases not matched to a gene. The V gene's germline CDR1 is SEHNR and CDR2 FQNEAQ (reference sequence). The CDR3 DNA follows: TGTGCCAGCAGCCCCCGGGAGGGTCCGGCCTACGAGCAGTACTTC. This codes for CASSPREGPAYEQYF.

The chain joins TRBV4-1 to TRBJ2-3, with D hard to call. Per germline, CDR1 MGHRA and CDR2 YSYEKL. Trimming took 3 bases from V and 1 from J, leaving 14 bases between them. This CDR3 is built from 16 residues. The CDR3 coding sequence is TGCGCCAGCAGCCATAGCTATACTGAGGGCACAGATACGCAGTATTTT. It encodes CASSHSYTEGTDTQYF.

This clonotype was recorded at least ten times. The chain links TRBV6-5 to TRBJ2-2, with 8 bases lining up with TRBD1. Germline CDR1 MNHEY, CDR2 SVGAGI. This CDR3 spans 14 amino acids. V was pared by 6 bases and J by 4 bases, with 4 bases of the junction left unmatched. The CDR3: CASSPDRVTGELFF. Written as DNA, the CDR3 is TGTGCCAGCAGCCCGGACAGGGTCACCGGGGAGCTGTTTTTT.

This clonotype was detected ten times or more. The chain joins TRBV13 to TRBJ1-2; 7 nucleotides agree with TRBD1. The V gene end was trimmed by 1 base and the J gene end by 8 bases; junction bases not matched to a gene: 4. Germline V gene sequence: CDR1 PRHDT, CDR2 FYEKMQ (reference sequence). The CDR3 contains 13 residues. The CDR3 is CASSLVRGPGYTF. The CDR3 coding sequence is TGTGCCAGCAGCTTAGTGAGGGGGCCGGGCTACACCTTC. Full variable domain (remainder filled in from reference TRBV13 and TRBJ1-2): AAGVIQSPRHLIKEKRETATLKCYPIPRHDTVYWYQQGPGQDPQFLISFYEKMQSDKGSIPDRFSAQQFSDYHSELNMSSLELGDSALYFCASSLVRGPGYTFGSGTRLTVV.

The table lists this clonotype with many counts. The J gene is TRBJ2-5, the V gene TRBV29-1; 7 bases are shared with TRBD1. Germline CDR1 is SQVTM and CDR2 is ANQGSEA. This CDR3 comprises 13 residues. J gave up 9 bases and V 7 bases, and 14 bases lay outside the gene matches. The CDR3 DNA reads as TGCAGCGCTCAGGGACAGATTGAGACGGCCCAGTACTTC. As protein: CSAQGQIETAQYF.

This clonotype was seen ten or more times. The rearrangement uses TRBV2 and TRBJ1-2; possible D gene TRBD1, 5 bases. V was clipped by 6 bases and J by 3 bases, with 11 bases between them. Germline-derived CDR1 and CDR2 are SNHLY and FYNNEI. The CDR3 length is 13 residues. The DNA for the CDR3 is TGTGCCAGCAGCAGGGTCCTTGACTATGGCTACACCTTC. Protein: CASSRVLDYGYTF.

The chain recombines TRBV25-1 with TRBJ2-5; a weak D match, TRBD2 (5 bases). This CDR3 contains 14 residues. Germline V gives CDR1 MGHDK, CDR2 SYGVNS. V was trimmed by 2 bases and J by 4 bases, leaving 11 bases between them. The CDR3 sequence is CASSELPLAETQYF. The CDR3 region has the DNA TGTGCCAGCAGTGAACTCCCGCTAGCAGAGACCCAGTACTTC.

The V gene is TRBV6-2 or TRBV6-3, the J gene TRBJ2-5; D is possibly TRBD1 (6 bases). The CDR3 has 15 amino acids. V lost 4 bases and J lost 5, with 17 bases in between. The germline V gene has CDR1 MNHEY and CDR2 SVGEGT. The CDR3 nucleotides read TGTGCCAGCAGTTCCTTGAACAGGGTCCGGGAGACCCAGTACTTC. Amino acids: CASSSLNRVRETQYF.

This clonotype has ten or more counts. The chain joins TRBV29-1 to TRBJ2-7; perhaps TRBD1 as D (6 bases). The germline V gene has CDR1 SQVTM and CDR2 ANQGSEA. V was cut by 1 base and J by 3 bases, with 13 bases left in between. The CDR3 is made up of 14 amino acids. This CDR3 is CSVEGTEQSYEQYF. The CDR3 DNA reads TGCAGCGTTGAAGGGACAGAACAAAGCTACGAGCAGTACTTC.

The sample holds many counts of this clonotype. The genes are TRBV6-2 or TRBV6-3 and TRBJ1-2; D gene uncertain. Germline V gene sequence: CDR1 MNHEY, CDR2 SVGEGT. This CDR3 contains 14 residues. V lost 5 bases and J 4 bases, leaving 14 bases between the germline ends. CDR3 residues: CASSGSREFYGYTF. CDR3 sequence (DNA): TGTGCCAGCAGTGGGAGTCGCGAATTCTATGGCTACACCTTC.

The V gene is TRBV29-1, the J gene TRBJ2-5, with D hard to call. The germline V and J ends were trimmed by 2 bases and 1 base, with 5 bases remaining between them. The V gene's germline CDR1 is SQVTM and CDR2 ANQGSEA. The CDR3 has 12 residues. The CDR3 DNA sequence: TGCAGCGTTGAACCATCCCAAGAGACCCAGTACTTC. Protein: CSVEPSQETQYF.

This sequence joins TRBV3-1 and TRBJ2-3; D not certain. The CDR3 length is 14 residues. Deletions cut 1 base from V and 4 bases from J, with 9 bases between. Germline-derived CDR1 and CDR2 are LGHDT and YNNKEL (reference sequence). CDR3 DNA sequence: TGTGCCAGCAGCCAAGTCCATGGGCCAGATACGCAGTATTTT. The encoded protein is CASSQVHGPDTQYF.

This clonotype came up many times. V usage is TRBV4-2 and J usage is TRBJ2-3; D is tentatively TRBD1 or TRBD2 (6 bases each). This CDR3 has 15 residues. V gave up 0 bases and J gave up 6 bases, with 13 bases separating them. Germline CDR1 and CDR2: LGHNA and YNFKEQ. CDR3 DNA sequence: TGTGCCAGCAGCCAAGAAGGGGGGCAAGGGGATACGCAGTATTTT. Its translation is CASSQEGGQGDTQYF.

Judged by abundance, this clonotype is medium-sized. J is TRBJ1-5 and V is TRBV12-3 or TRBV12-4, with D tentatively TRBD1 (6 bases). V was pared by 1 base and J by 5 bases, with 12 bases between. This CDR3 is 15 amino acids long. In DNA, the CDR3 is TGTGCCAGCAGTTTAGGGGGGCTGGCGGATCAGCCCCAGCATTTT. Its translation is CASSLGGLADQPQHF.

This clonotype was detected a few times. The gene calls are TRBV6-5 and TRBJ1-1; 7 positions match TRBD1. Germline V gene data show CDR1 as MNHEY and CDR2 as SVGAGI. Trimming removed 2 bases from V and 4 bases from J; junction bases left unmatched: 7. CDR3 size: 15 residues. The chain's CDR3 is CASSYADRAVTEAFF. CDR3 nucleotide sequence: TGTGCCAGCAGTTACGCAGACAGGGCGGTCACTGAAGCTTTCTTT.